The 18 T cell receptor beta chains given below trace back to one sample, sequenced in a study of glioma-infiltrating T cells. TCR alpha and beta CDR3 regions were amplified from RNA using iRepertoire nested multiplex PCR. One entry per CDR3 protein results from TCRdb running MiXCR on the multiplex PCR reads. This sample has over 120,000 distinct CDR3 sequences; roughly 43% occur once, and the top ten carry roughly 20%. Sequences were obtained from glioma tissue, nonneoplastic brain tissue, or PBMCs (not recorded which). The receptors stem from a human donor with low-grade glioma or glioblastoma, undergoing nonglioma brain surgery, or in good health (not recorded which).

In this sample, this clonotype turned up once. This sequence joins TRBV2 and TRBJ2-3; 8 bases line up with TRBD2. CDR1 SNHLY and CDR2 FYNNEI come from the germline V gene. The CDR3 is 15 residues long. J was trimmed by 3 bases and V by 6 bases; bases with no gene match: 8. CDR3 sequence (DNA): TGTGCCAGCAGAGATAGTGGGACTAGGACAGATACGCAGTATTTT. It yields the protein CASRDSGTRTDTQYF.

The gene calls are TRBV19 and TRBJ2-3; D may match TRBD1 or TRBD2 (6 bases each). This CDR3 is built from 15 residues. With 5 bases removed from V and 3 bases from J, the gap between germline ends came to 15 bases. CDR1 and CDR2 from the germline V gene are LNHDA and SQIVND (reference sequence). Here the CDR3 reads CASSPRDTVTDTQYF. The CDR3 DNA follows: TGTGCCAGTAGTCCGCGGGACACCGTAACAGATACGCAGTATTTT. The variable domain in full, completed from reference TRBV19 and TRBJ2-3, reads DGGITQSPKYLFRKEGQNVTLSCEQNLNHDAMYWYRQDPGQGLRLIYYSQIVNDFQKGDIAEGYSVSREKKESFPLTVTSAQKNPTAFYLCASSPRDTVTDTQYFGPGTRLTVL.

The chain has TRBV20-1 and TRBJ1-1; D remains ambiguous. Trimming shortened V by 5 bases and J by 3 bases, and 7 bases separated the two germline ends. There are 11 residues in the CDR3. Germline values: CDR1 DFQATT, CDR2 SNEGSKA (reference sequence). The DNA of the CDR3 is TGCAGTGCTCCCCTGGACACTGAAGCTTTCTTT. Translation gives CSAPLDTEAFF.

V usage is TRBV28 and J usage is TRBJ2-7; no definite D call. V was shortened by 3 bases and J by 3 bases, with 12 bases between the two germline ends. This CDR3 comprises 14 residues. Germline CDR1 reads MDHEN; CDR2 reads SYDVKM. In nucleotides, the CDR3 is TGTGCCAGCAGTTTGGTTGACTCTTACTACGAGCAGTACTTC. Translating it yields CASSLVDSYYEQYF.

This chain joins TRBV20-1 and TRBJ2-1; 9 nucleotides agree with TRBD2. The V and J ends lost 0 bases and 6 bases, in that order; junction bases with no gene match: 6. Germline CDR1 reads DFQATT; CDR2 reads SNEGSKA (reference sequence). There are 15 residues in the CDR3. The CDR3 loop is CSARDLVAGVNEQFF. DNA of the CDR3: TGCAGTGCTAGAGATCTCGTAGCGGGAGTCAATGAGCAGTTCTTC.

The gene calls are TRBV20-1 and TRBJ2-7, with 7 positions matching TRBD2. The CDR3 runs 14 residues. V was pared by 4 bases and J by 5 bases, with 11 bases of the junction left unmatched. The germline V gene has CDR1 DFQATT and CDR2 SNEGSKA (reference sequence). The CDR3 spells CSANKGLTGDEQYF. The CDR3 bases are TGCAGTGCTAACAAGGGACTAACGGGAGACGAGCAGTACTTC.

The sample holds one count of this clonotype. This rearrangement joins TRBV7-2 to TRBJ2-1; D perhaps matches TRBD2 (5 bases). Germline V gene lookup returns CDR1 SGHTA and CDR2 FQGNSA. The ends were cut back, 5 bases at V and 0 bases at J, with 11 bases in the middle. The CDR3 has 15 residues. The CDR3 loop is CASSRSASSYNEQFF. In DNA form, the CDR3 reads TGTGCCAGCAGCCGTAGCGCCAGCTCCTACAATGAGCAGTTCTTC.

The CDR3 is CASSQQTNADNYGYTF. The CDR3 DNA sequence: TGTGCCAGCAGCCAGCAGACGAACGCGGATAACTATGGCTACACCTTC. The chain recombines TRBV4-2 with TRBJ1-2; D unclear. Trimming took off 3 bases at V and 1 base at J, with 15 bases between the two ends. Per the germline V gene, CDR1 is LGHNA and CDR2 is YNFKEQ. This CDR3 has 16 amino acids.

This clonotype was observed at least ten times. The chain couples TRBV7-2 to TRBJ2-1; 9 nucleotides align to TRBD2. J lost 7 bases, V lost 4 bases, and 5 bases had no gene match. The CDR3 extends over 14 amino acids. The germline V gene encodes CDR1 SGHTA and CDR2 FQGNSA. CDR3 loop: CASSSGLARNEQFF. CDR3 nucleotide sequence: TGTGCCAGCAGCTCGGGACTAGCTAGGAATGAGCAGTTCTTC.

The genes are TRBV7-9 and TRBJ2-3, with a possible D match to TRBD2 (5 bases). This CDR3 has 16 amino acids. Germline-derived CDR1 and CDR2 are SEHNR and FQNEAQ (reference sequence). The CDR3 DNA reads TGTGTGATCGGTACTAGGATCAGTATCGGCACAGATACGCAGTATTTT. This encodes CVIGTRISIGTDTQYF.

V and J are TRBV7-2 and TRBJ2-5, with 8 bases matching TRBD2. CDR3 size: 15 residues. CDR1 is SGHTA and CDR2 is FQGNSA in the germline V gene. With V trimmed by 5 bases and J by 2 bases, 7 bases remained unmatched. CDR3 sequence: CASSLQAGDQETQYF. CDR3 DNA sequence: TGTGCCAGCAGCCTTCAAGCGGGGGATCAAGAGACCCAGTACTTC.

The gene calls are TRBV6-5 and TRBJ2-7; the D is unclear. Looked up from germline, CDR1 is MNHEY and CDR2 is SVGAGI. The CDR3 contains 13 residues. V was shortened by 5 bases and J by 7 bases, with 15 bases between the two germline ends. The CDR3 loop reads CASSPTLMREQYF. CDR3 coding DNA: TGTGCCAGCAGTCCGACCTTAATGAGGGAGCAGTACTTC.

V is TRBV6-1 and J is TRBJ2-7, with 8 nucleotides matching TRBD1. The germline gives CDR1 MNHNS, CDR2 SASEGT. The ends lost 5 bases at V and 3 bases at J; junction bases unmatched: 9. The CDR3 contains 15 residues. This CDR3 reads CASSQTGTGIYEQYF. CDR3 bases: TGTGCCAGCAGTCAAACCGGGACAGGAATCTACGAGCAGTACTTC.

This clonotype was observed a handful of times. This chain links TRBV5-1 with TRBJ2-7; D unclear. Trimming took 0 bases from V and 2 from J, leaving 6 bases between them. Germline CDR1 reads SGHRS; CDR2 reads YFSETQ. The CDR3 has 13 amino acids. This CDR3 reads CASSLDGPYEQYF. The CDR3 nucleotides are TGCGCCAGCAGCTTGGATGGACCCTACGAGCAGTACTTC.

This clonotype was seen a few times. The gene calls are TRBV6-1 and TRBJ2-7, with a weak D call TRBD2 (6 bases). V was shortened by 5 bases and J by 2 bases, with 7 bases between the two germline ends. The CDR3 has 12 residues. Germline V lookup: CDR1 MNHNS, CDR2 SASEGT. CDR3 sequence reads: CASSRGTYEQYF. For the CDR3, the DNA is TGTGCCAGCAGTCGGGGGACCTACGAGCAGTACTTC.

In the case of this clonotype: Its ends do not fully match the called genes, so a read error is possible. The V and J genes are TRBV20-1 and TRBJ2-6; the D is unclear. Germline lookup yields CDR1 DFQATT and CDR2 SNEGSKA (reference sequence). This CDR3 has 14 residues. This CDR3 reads CSASFGSWANVLTF. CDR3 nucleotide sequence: TGCAGTGCTAGTTTTGGCTCTTGGGCCAACGTCCTGACTTTC.

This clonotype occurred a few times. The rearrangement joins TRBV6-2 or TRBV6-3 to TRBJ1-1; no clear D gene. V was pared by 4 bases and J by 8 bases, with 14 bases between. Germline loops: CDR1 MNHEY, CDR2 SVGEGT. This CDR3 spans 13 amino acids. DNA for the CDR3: TGTGCCAGCAGTTCTTTCCTAGCGAACGAAGCTTTCTTT. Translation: CASSSFLANEAFF.

This CDR3 is CASGGQPVNEQFF. In nucleotides, the CDR3 is TGTGCCAGCGGGGGACAGCCGGTGAATGAGCAGTTCTTC. The chain recombines TRBV27 with TRBJ2-1; the match to TRBD1 covers 7 bases. Germline-derived CDR1 and CDR2 are MNHEY and SMNVEV (reference sequence). V shed 8 bases and J 7 bases; nucleotides not matched to a gene: 8. The CDR3 covers 13 residues.